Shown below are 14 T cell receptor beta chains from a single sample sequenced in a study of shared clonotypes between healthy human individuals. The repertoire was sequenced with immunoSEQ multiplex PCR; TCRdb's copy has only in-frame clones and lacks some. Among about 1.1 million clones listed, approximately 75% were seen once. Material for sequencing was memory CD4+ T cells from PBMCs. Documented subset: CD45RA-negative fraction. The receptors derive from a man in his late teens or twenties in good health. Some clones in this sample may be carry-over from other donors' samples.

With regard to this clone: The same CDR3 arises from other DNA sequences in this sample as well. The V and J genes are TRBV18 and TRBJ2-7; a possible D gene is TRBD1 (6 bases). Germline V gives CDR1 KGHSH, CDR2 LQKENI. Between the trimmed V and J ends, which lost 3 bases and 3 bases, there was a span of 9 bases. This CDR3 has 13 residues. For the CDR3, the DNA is TGTGCCAGCTCACCTTCACAGGGCTACGAGCAGTACTTC. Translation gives CASSPSQGYEQYF.

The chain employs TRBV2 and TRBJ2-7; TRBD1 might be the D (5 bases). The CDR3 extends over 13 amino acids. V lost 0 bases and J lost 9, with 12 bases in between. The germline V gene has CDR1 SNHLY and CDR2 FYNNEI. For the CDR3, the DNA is TGTGCCAGCAGTGAAGCTATCCAGGGTTTGCAGTACTTC. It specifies CASSEAIQGLQYF.

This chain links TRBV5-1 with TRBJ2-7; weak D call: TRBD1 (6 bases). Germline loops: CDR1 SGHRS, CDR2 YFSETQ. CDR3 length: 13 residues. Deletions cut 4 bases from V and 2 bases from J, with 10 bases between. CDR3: CASSTEGAYEQYF. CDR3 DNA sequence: TGCGCCAGCAGCACCGAGGGGGCCTACGAGCAGTACTTC. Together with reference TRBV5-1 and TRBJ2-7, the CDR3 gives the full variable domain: KAGVTQTPRYLIKTRGQQVTLSCSPISGHRSVSWYQQTPGQGLQFLFEYFSETQRNKGNFPGRFSGRQFSNSRSEMNVSTLELGDSALYLCASSTEGAYEQYFGPGTRLTVT.

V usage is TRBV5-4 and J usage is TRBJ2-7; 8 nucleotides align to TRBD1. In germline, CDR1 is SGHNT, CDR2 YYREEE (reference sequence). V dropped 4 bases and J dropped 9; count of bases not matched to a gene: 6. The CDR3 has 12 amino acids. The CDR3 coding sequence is TGTGCCAGCAGCCTGGACAGGGTCACGCAGTACTTC. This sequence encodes CASSLDRVTQYF.

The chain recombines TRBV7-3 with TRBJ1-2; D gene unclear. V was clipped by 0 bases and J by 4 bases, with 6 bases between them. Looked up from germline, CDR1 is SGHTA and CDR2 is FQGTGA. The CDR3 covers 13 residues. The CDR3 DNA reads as TGTGCCAGCAGCTTAACTGGAGCCTATGGCTACACCTTC. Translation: CASSLTGAYGYTF. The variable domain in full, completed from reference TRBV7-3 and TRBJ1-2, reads GAGVSQTPSNKVTEKGKYVELRCDPISGHTALYWYRQSLGQGPEFLIYFQGTGAADDSGLPNDRFFAVRPEGSVSTLKIQRTERGDSAVYLCASSLTGAYGYTFGSGTRLTVV.

The CDR3 DNA is TGTGCCAGCAGCCATACTAACCGGGGACAGCAAGAGACCCAGTACTTC. Residues: CASSHTNRGQQETQYF. The chain has TRBV28 and TRBJ2-5; 7 nucleotides line up with TRBD1. Germline V CDR1 and CDR2: MDHEN, SYDVKM. V shed 6 bases, J shed 2 bases, and the junction held 12 bases outside the gene matches. This CDR3 spans 16 amino acids.

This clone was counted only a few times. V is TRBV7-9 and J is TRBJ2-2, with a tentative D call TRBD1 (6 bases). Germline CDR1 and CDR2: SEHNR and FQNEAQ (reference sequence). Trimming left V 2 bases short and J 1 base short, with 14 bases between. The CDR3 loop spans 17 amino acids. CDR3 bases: TGTGCCAGCAGCTTACAGGGGATAGTCGAGAACACCGGGGAGCTGTTTTTT. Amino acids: CASSLQGIVENTGELFF.

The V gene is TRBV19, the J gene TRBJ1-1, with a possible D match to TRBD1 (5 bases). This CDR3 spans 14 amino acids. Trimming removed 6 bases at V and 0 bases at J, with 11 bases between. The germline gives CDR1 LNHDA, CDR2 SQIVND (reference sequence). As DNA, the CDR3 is TGTGCCAGTAGGATGTGGGGGATGAACACTGAAGCTTTCTTT. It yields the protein CASRMWGMNTEAFF.

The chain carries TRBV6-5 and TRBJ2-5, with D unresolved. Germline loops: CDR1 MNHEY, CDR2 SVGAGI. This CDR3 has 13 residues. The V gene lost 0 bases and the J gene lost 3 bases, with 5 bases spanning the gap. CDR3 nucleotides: TGTGCCAGCAGTTACTCCTGGAAAGAGACCCAGTACTTC. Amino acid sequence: CASSYSWKETQYF.

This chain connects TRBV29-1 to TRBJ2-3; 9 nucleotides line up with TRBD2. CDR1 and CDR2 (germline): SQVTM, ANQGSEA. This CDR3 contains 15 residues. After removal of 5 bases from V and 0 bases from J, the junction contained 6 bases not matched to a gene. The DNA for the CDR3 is TGCAGCGTTCCCCCGACTAGCGGCAGCACAGATACGCAGTATTTT. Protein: CSVPPTSGSTDTQYF.

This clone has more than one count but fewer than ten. CDR3 nucleotides: TGTGCCAGCAGCCCCCGGACCAGGGGCTACACCTTC. This gives the protein CASSPRTRGYTF. This rearrangement joins TRBV5-6 to TRBJ1-2; no definite D call. Trimming stripped 4 bases from V and 8 bases from J, with 12 bases between. This CDR3 has 12 amino acids. In germline, CDR1 is SGHDT, CDR2 YYEEEE.

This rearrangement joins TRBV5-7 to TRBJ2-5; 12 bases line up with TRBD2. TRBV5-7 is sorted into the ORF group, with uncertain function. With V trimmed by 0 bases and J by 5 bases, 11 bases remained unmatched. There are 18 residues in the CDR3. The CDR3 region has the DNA TGTGCCAGCAGCTTGGGGGCTCAACTAGCGGGAGGTTGGGAGACCCAGTACTTC. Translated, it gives CASSLGAQLAGGWETQYF.

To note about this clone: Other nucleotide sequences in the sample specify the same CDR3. The CDR3 sequence is CAWSREGKETQYF. CDR3 sequence (DNA): TGTGCCTGGAGTCGGGAGGGTAAAGAGACCCAGTACTTC. The chain uses TRBV30 and TRBJ2-5, with 8 bases fitting TRBD2. V shed 2 bases and J 3 bases; nucleotides not matched to a gene: 2. Looked up from germline, CDR1 is GTSNPN and CDR2 is SVGIG (reference sequence). This CDR3 has 13 amino acids.

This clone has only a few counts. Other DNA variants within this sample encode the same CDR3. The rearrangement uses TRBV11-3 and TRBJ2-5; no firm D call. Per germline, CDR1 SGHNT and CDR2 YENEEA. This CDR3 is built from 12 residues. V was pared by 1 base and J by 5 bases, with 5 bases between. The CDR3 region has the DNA TGTGCCAGCAGCTTAGGCCGGGAGACCCAGTACTTC. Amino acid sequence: CASSLGRETQYF.